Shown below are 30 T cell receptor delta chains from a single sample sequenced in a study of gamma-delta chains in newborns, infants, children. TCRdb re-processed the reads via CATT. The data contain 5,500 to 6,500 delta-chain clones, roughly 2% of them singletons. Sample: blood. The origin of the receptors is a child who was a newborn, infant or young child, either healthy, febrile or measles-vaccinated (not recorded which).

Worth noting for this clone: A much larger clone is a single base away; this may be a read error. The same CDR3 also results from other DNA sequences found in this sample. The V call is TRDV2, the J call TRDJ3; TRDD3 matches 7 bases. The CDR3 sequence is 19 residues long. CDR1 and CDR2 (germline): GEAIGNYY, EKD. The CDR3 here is CACDTVGYGSSWDTRQMFF. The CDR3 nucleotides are TGTGCCTGCGACACCGTCGGATACGGAAGCTCCTGGGACACCCGACAGATGTTTTTC.

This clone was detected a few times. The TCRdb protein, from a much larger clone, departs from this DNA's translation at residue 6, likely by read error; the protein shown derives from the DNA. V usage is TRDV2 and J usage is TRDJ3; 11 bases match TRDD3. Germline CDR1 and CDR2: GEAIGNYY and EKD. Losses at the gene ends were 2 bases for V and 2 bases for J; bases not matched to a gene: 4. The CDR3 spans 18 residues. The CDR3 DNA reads TGTGCCTGTGACAAAAAACTGGGGGATACCTGGGACACCCGACAGATGTTTTTC. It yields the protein CACDKKLGDTWDTRQMFF.

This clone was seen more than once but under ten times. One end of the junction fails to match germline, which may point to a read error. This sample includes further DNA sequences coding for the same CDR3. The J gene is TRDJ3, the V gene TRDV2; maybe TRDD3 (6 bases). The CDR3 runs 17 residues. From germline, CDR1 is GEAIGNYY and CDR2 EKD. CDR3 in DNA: TGTGCCTGTGACACTGTACTGGGCTCCTTGGACACCCGACAGATGTTTTTC. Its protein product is CACDTVLGSLDTRQMFF.

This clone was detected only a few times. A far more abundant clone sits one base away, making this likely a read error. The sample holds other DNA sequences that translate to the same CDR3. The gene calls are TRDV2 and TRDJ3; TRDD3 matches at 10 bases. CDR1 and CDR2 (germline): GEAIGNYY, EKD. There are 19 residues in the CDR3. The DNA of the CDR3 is TGTGCCTGTGACACCGTACTGGGGGATCGCTCCTGGGACACTCGACAGATGTTTTTC. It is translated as CACDTVLGDRSWDTRQMFF.

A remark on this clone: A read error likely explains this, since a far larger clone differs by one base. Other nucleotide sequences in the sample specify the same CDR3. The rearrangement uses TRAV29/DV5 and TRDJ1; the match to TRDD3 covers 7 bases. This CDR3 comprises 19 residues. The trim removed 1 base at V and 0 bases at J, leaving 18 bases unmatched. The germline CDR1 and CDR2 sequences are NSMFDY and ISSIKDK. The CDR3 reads CAASSILYPILGYTDKLIF. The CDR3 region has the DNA TGTGCAGCAAGCTCCATCCTCTATCCCATACTGGGGTACACCGATAAACTCATCTTT.

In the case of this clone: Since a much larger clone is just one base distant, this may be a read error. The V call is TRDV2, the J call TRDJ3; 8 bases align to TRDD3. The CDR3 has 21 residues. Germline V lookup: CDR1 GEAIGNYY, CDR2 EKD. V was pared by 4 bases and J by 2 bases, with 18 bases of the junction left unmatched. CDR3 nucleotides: TGTGCCTGTGATCTCCCCCGCGACTGGGGGGTACTCACCTGGGACACCCGACAGATGTTTTTC. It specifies CACDLPRDWGVLTWDTRQMFF.

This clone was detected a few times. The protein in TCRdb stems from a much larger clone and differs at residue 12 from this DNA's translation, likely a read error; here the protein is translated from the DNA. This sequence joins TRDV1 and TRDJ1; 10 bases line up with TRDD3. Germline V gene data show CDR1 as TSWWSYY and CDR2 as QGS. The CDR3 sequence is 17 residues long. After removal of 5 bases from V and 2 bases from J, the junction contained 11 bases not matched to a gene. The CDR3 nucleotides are TGTGCTCTTGGGAAGGGTCCTTACTGGGGGATGACCGATAAACTCATCTTT. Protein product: CALGKGPYWGMTDKLIF.

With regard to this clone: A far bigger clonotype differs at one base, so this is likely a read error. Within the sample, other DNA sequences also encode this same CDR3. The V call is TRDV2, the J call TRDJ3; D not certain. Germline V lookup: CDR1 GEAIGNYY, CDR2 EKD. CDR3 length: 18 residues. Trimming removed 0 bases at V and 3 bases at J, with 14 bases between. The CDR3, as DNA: TGTGCCTGTGACACCGTAGGAGATTCGAGCTGGGACACCCGACAGATGTTTTTC. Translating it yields CACDTVGDSSWDTRQMFF.

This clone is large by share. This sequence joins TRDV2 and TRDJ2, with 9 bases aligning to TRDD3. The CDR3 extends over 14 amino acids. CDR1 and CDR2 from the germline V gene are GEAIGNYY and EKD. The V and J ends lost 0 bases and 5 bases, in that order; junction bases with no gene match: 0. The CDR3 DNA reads TGTGCCTGTGACACCTGGGGGATAACAGCACAACTCTTCTTT. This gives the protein CACDTWGITAQLFF.

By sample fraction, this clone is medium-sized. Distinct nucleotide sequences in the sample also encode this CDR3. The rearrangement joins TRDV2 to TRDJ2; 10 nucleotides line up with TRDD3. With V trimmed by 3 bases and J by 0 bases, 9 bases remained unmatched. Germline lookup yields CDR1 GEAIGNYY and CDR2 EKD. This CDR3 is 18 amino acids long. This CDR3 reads CACDPLGDMLSLTAQLFF. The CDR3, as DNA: TGTGCCTGTGACCCCCTGGGGGATATGCTCTCTTTGACAGCACAACTCTTCTTT.

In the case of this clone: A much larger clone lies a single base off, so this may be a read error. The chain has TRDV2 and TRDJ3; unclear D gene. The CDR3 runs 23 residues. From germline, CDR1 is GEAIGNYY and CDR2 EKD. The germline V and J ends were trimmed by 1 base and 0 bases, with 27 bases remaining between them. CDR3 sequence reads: CACDTGFYEEGPNSSWDTRQMFF. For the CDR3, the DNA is TGTGCCTGTGACACGGGCTTCTACGAGGAGGGACCAAACAGCTCCTGGGACACCCGACAGATGTTTTTC.

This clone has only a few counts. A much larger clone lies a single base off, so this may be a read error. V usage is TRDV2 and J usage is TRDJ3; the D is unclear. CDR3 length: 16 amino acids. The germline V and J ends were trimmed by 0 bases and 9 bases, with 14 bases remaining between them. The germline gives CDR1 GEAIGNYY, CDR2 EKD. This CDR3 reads CACDTVGLLATRQMFF. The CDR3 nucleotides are TGTGCCTGTGACACCGTTGGGTTGCTTGCCACCCGACAGATGTTTTTC.

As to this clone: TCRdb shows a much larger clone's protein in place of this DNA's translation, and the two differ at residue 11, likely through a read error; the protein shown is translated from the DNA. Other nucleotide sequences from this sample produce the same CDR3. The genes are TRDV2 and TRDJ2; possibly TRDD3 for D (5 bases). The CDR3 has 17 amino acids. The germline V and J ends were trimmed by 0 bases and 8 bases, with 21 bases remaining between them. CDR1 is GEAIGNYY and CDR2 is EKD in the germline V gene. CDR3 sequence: CACDTVSQRGVPAQLFF. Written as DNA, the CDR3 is TGTGCCTGTGACACCGTGAGTCAACGGGGGGTACCGGCACAACTCTTCTTT.

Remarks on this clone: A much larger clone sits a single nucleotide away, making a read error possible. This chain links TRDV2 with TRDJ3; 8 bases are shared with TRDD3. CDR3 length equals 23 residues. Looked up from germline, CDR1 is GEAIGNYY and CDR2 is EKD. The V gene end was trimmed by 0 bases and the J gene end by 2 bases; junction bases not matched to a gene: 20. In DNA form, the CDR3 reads TGTGCCTGTGACACCGTATCTCATCCGGACTGTGGGATACGGGCCTGGGACACCCGACAGATGTTTTTC. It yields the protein CACDTVSHPDCGIRAWDTRQMFF.

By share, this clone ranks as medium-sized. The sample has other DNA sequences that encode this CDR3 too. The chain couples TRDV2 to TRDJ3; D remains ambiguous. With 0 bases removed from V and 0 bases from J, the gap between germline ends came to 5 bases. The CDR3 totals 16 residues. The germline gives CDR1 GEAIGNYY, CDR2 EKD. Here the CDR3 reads CACDTVGSWDTRQMFF. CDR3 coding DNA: TGTGCCTGTGACACCGTGGGCTCCTGGGACACCCGACAGATGTTTTTC.

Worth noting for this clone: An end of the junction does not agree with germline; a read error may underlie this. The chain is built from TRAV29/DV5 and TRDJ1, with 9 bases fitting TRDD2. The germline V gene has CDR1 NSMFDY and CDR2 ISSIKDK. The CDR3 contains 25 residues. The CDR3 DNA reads TGTGCAGCGAAAATTGGGCCTTCCTACGTCTCTTCTCCTCGATACCGTTTTATGTACACCGATAGACTCATCTTT. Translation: CAAKIGPSYVSSPRYRFMYTDRLIF.

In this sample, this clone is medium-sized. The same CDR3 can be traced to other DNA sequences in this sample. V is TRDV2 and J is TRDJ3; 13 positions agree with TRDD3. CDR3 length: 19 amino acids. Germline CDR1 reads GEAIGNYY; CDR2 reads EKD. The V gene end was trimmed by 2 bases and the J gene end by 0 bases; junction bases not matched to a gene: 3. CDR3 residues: CACDKLGDTSSWDTRQMFF. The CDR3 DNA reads TGTGCCTGTGACAAACTGGGGGATACGTCCTCCTGGGACACCCGACAGATGTTTTTC.

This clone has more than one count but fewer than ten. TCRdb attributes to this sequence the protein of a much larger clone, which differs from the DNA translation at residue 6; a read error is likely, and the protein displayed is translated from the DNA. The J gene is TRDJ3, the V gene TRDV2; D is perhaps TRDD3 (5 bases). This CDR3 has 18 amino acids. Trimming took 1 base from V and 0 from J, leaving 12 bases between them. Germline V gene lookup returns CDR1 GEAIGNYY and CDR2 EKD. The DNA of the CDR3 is TGTGCCTGTGACACGGAATACGCGAGCTCCTGGGACACCCGACAGATGTTTTTC. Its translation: CACDTEYASSWDTRQMFF.

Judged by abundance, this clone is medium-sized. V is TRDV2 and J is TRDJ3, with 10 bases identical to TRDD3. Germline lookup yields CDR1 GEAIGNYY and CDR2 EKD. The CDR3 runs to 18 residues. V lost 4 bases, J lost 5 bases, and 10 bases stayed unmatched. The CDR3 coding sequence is TGTGCCTGTGATTCAGTACTGGGGGATTTCCGGGACACCCGACAGATGTTTTTC. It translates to CACDSVLGDFRDTRQMFF.

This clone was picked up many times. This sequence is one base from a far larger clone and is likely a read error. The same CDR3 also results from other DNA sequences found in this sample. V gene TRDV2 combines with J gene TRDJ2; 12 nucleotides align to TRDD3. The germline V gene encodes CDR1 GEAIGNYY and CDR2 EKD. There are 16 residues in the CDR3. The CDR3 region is CACDVLGDTLTAQLFF. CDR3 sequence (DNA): TGTGCCTGTGACGTACTGGGGGATACTTTGACAGCCCAACTCTTCTTT.

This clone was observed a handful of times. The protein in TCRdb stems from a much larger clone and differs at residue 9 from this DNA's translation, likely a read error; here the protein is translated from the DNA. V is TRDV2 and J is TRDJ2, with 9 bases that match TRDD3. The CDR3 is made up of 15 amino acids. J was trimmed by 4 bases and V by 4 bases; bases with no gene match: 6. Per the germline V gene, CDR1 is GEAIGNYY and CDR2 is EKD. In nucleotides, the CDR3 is TGTGCCTGTGAACTACTGGGGGACAGGACAGCACAACTCTTCTTT. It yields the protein CACELLGDRTAQLFF.

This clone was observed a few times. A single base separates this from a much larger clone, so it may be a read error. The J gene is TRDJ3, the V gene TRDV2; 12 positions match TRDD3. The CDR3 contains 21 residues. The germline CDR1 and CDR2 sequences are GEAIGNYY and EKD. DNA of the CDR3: TGTGCCTGTGACACTTGGACTGGGGGATACTCAAGCTCCTGGGACACCCGACAGACGTTTTTC. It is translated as CACDTWTGGYSSSWDTRQTFF.

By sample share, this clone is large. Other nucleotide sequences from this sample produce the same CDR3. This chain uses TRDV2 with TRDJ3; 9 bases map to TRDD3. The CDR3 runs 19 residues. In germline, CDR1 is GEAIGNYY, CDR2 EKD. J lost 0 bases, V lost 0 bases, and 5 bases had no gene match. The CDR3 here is CACDTAGGYSSWDTRQMFF. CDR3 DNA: TGTGCCTGTGACACCGCCGGGGGATACTCCTCCTGGGACACCCGACAGATGTTTTTC.

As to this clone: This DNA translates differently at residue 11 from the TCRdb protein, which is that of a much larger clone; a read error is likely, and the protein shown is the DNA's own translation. CDR3 DNA: TGTGCCTGTGACACCGGTACTTACCTCTCCCGGGACACCCGACAGATGTTTTTC. Amino acids: CACDTGTYLSRDTRQMFF. The V and J genes are TRDV2 and TRDJ3; D is ambiguous. Looked up from germline, CDR1 is GEAIGNYY and CDR2 is EKD. The CDR3 covers 18 residues.

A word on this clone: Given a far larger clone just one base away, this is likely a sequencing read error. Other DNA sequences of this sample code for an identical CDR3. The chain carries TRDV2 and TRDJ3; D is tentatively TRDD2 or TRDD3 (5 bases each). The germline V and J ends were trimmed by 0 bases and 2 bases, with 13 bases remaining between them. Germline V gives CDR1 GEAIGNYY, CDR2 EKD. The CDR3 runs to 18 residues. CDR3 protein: CACDTVGGFPWDTRQMFF. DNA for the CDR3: TGTGCCTGTGACACCGTCGGGGGCTTCCCCTGGGACACCCGACAGATGTTTTTC.

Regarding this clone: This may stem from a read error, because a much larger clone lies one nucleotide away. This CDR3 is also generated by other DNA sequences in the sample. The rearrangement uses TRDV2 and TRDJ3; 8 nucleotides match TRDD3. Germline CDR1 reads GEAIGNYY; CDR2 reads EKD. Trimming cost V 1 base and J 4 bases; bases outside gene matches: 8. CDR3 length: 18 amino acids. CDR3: CACDTGGWSPWDTRQMFF. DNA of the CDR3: TGTGCCTGTGACACTGGGGGATGGAGCCCTTGGGACACCCGACAGATGTTTTTC.

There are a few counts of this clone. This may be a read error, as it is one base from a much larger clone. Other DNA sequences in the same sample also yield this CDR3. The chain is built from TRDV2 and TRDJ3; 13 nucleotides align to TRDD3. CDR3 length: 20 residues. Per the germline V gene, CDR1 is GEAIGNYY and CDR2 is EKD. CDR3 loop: CACDPVLGDTSSWDTRQMFF. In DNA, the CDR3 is TGTGCCTGTGACCCTGTACTGGGGGATACGAGCTCCTGGGACACCCGCCAGATGTTTTTC.

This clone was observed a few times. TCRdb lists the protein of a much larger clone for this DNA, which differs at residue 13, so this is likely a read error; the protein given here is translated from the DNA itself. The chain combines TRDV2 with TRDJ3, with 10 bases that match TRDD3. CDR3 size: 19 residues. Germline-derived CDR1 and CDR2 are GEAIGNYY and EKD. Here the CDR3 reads CACDTGGYRSSWGTRQMFF. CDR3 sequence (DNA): TGTGCCTGTGACACTGGGGGATACCGGAGCTCCTGGGGCACCCGACAGATGTTTTTC.

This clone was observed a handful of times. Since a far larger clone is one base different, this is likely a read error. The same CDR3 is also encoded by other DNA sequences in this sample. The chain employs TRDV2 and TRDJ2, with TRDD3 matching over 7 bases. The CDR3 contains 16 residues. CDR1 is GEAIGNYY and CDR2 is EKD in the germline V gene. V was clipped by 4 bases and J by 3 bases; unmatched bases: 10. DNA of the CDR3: TGTGCCTGTGATTTACTTGGGGATAAGGTGACAGCACAACTCTTCTTT. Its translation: CACDLLGDKVTAQLFF.

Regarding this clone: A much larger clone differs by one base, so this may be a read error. CDR3 residues: CACDDWGSWGTRQMFF. The CDR3 DNA is TGTGCCTGTGACGACTGGGGCTCCTGGGGCACCCGACAGATGTTTTTC. The V call is TRDV2, the J call TRDJ3; TRDD3 aligns across 7 bases. Per germline, CDR1 GEAIGNYY and CDR2 EKD. The CDR3 runs 16 residues.